These 28 T cell receptor beta chains came from one sample sequenced in a study of blood T cells in healthy people across ages. A second PCR, run for about 7 to 11 cycles, used a sample-barcoded 5' primer plus a J-beta primer mix. Each CDR3 protein gets one entry after TCRdb re-called the 5' RACE reads with MiXCR. The sample lists approximately 810,000 distinct CDR3 sequences; 35% to 40% were seen once. Sequencing was carried out using blood. Receptors were obtained from a man aged 18 to 30 in good health.

This clonotype was found a few times. The chain joins TRBV12-3 or TRBV12-4 to TRBJ2-3; unclear D gene. Trimming removed 1 base at V and 4 bases at J, with 15 bases between. The CDR3 is made up of 16 amino acids. CDR3: CASSLGNVLGADTQYF. DNA for the CDR3: TGTGCCAGCAGTTTAGGAAACGTACTGGGCGCAGATACGCAGTATTTT.

This clonotype occurred many times. This sequence joins TRBV14 and TRBJ2-1; no firm D call. V was trimmed by 4 bases and J by 7 bases, leaving 17 bases between them. This CDR3 contains 15 residues. The germline V gene has CDR1 SGHDN and CDR2 FVKESK. The CDR3 protein is CASSPLGLDWNEQFF. For the CDR3, the DNA is TGTGCCAGCAGCCCCTTAGGGCTGGATTGGAATGAGCAGTTCTTC.

This chain uses TRBV20-1 with TRBJ2-3; D may match TRBD1 or TRBD2 (5 bases each). Looked up from germline, CDR1 is DFQATT and CDR2 is SNEGSKA (reference sequence). This CDR3 has 17 residues. V gave up 5 bases and J gave up 2 bases, with 23 bases separating them. CDR3 DNA sequence: TGCAGTGCTCGTCCCACCATCCGCCCGGGGACCACAGATACGCAGTATTTT. Residues: CSARPTIRPGTTDTQYF.

This clonotype was picked up one time. The J gene is TRBJ2-7, the V gene TRBV20-1; no firm D call. Germline V gene data show CDR1 as DFQATT and CDR2 as SNEGSKA (reference sequence). V was clipped by 0 bases and J by 1 base, with 13 bases between them. This CDR3 region has 15 residues. The CDR3 bases are TGCAGTGCTAGAGATCGCAGAAAACTATCCTACGAGCAGTACTTC. Its translation: CSARDRRKLSYEQYF.

The chain is built from TRBV5-1 and TRBJ1-1; D remains ambiguous. The CDR3 contains 16 residues. With 2 bases removed from V and 5 bases from J, the gap between germline ends came to 19 bases. Germline assignment: CDR1 SGHRS and CDR2 YFSETQ. For the CDR3, the DNA is TGCGCCAGCAGCTTAAATGCCGAGCTTGGTAGTACTGAAGCTTTCTTT. Its protein product is CASSLNAELGSTEAFF. Complete variable domain (other parts from reference TRBV5-1 and TRBJ1-1): KAGVTQTPRYLIKTRGQQVTLSCSPISGHRSVSWYQQTPGQGLQFLFEYFSETQRNKGNFPGRFSGRQFSNSRSEMNVSTLELGDSALYLCASSLNAELGSTEAFFGQGTRLTVV.

This chain joins TRBV2 and TRBJ2-1; 13 bases are shared with TRBD2. Germline CDR1 SNHLY, CDR2 FYNNEI. After removal of 10 bases from V and 13 bases from J, the junction contained 16 bases not matched to a gene. The CDR3 sequence is 15 residues long. CDR3: CAIRTSGGFQETQFF. In nucleotides, the CDR3 is TGTGCCATACGGACTAGCGGGGGATTTCAAGAGACCCAGTTCTTC.

This clonotype was found many times. The chain couples TRBV5-1 to TRBJ2-1; TRBD1 matches 9 bases. The CDR3 consists of 15 residues. CDR1 is SGHRS, CDR2 YFSETQ, per germline. Losses at the gene ends were 7 bases for V and 5 bases for J; bases not matched to a gene: 10. CDR3 amino acids: CASAPDRGVNNEQFF. The CDR3 DNA sequence: TGCGCCAGCGCCCCGGACAGGGGCGTAAACAATGAGCAGTTCTTC.

This clonotype has a count of ten or more. The V and J genes are TRBV13 and TRBJ2-5, with D unresolved. The CDR3 contains 14 residues. The V end was cut by 0 bases, the J end by 1 base, with 6 bases between. Looked up from germline, CDR1 is PRHDT and CDR2 is FYEKMQ (reference sequence). In DNA form, the CDR3 reads TGTGCCAGCAGCTTAGGTCGTAGCCAAGAGACCCAGTACTTC. Its protein is CASSLGRSQETQYF.

This clonotype showed up just a few times. The V gene is TRBV25-1, the J gene TRBJ1-2; a possible D gene is TRBD1 (6 bases). CDR3 size: 13 residues. Trimming cost V 5 bases and J 4 bases, with 11 bases left between them. CDR1 MGHDK and CDR2 SYGVNS come from the germline V gene. The CDR3 nucleotides are TGTGCCAGCAGTCAGGACAGAACCTATGGCTACACCTTC. It translates to CASSQDRTYGYTF.

In its sample, this clonotype was seen a few times. CDR3: CASREPGGGNQPQHF. The CDR3 DNA is TGTGCCAGCAGAGAACCAGGGGGCGGCAATCAGCCCCAGCATTTT. The rearrangement joins TRBV6-5 to TRBJ1-5, with 8 bases lining up with TRBD1. The CDR3 extends over 15 amino acids. Germline assignment: CDR1 MNHEY and CDR2 SVGAGI. V trimming: 6 bases; J trimming: 2 bases; junction bases outside the gene matches: 6.

In DNA form, the CDR3 reads TGTGCCAGCGCCCTTGGAGGGAATGAGCAGTACTTC. Amino acids: CASALGGNEQYF. The V and J genes are TRBV6-2 or TRBV6-3 and TRBJ2-5, with D perhaps TRBD2 (6 bases). The CDR3 extends over 12 amino acids. From germline, CDR1 is MNHEY and CDR2 SVGEGT. Between the trimmed V and J ends, which lost 8 bases and 11 bases, there was a span of 18 bases.

The rearrangement uses TRBV4-3 and TRBJ2-5; D not resolved. The DNA end favors TRBJ2-1, so the J call may be wrong. Germline V CDR1 and CDR2: LGHNA, YSLEER. This CDR3 has 15 residues. The CDR3 nucleotides are TGCGCCAGCAGCCAAGAGAGATTAGCTCAAGAGACCCAGTTCTTC. Protein sequence: CASSQERLAQETQFF.

The chain recombines TRBV4-3 with TRBJ1-5; D gene ambiguous. This CDR3 has 15 residues. Deletions cut 1 base from V and 1 base from J, with 8 bases between. From germline, CDR1 is LGHNA and CDR2 YSLEER. The CDR3 sequence: CASSQGRQSNQPQHF. The CDR3 coding sequence is TGCGCCAGCAGCCAAGGACGGCAAAGCAATCAGCCCCAGCATTTT.

This clonotype appeared many times. J is TRBJ2-7 and V is TRBV29-1; 9 bases map to TRBD1. The CDR3 loop spans 15 amino acids. Losses at the gene ends were 3 bases for V and 2 bases for J; bases not matched to a gene: 8. CDR1 and CDR2 from the germline V gene are SQVTM and ANQGSEA. CDR3 amino acids: CSVEFRDRVAYEQYF. Written as DNA, the CDR3 is TGCAGCGTTGAGTTCCGGGACAGGGTGGCCTACGAGCAGTACTTC.

V and J are TRBV14 and TRBJ1-2; 8 positions agree with TRBD1. CDR1 and CDR2 (germline): SGHDN, FVKESK. V trimming: 3 bases; J trimming: 1 base; junction bases outside the gene matches: 7. This CDR3 region has 16 residues. The CDR3 region is CASSQLRDRLNYGYTF. The CDR3 nucleotides are TGTGCCAGCAGCCAGCTACGGGACAGGCTTAACTATGGCTACACCTTC.

The chain recombines TRBV12-3 or TRBV12-4 with TRBJ1-3; weak D call: TRBD1 (6 bases). CDR3 length: 14 amino acids. Trimming stripped 10 bases from V and 0 bases from J, with 13 bases between. The CDR3 DNA reads as TGTGCCACCACAGGGAGGATCTCTGGAAACACCATATATTTT. This gives the protein CATTGRISGNTIYF.

The rearrangement links TRBV12-3 or TRBV12-4 to TRBJ2-5, with TRBD2 matching 7 bases. The CDR3 runs 13 residues. V trimming: 8 bases; J trimming: 3 bases; junction bases outside the gene matches: 6. CDR3 bases: TGTGCCAGCGGTGTGCTAGCGGAAGAGACCCAGTACTTC. Its protein is CASGVLAEETQYF.

This clonotype showed up just a few times. The V call is TRBV6-5, the J call TRBJ2-7; 7 positions match TRBD2. Germline values: CDR1 MNHEY, CDR2 SVGAGI. The CDR3 totals 15 residues. Losses at the gene ends were 5 bases for V and 7 bases for J; bases not matched to a gene: 14. The CDR3 here is CASSETGTTYNEQYF. DNA of the CDR3: TGTGCCAGCAGTGAAACCGGGACTACTTACAATGAGCAGTACTTC.

This clonotype occurred a few times. The CDR3 nucleotides are TGTGCCATCAGTTCAGGGTTGGAAAAACTGTTTTTT. It yields the protein CAISSGLEKLFF. The rearrangement uses TRBV10-3 and TRBJ1-4; possible D gene TRBD1, 5 bases. Trimming took 5 bases from V and 8 from J, leaving 9 bases between them. The CDR3 sequence is 12 residues long. The germline V gene has CDR1 ENHRY and CDR2 SYGVKD.

This clonotype was seen more than once but under ten times. V usage is TRBV2 and J usage is TRBJ1-2; 9 bases map to TRBD1. CDR1 is SNHLY, CDR2 FYNNEI, per germline. This CDR3 has 15 amino acids. The trim removed 3 bases at V and 6 bases at J, leaving 8 bases unmatched. The CDR3 DNA reads as TGTGCCAGCAGTGAGTGGGGACAGGGAGCTAATGGCTACACCTTC. It is translated as CASSEWGQGANGYTF.

The rearrangement joins TRBV4-1 to TRBJ2-3; perhaps TRBD1 as D (6 bases). Per germline, CDR1 MGHRA and CDR2 YSYEKL. V was pared by 4 bases and J by 2 bases, with 16 bases between. This CDR3 is built from 16 residues. The chain's CDR3 is CASSRNLGALTDTQYF. The CDR3 region has the DNA TGCGCCAGCAGCCGGAATTTGGGGGCGCTCACAGATACGCAGTATTTT.

V usage is TRBV12-3 or TRBV12-4 and J usage is TRBJ2-3, with TRBD1 matching over 9 bases. The CDR3 runs to 15 residues. The J segment lost 6 bases and the V segment lost 6 bases, leaving 10 bases of the junction unmatched. The CDR3 here is CASSLGGQGPDTQYF. The CDR3 DNA reads as TGTGCCAGCAGCCTGGGGGGACAGGGTCCTGATACGCAGTATTTT.

The V gene is TRBV12-3 or TRBV12-4, the J gene TRBJ2-7, with D unclear. This CDR3 spans 13 amino acids. Trimming cost V 5 bases and J 1 base, with 9 bases left between them. The DNA of the CDR3 is TGTGCCAGCAGTGCCCAAGGGTCCTACGAGCAGTACTTC. Protein sequence: CASSAQGSYEQYF.

The chain has TRBV2 and TRBJ1-2; D is ambiguous. Germline CDR1 SNHLY, CDR2 FYNNEI. The V end lost 6 bases, the J end lost 0 bases, and 14 bases lay between the germline ends. The CDR3 length is 15 residues. CDR3 sequence (DNA): TGTGCCAGCAGAGGGATAGGACTCCCTAACTATGGCTACACCTTC. Translating it yields CASRGIGLPNYGYTF.

This clonotype has a count of ten or more. V and J are TRBV3-1 and TRBJ2-2; TRBD1 agrees at 9 bases. The CDR3 is 16 residues long. J gave up 1 base and V 6 bases, and 6 bases lay outside the gene matches. Germline CDR1 reads LGHDT; CDR2 reads YNNKEL (reference sequence). CDR3 region: CASRKQDRGNTGELFF. CDR3 in DNA: TGTGCCAGCAGAAAACAGGACAGGGGGAACACCGGGGAGCTGTTTTTT.

This clonotype was found a few times. V is TRBV20-1 and J is TRBJ2-5; TRBD2 aligns across 8 bases. Germline CDR1 is DFQATT and CDR2 is SNEGSKA (reference sequence). There are 16 residues in the CDR3. V shed 0 bases and J 1 base; nucleotides not matched to a gene: 7. The CDR3 reads CSARDELADIQETQYF. In DNA form, the CDR3 reads TGCAGTGCTAGAGATGAACTAGCGGACATCCAAGAGACCCAGTACTTC.

This clonotype came up a few times. The chain is built from TRBV6-2 or TRBV6-3 and TRBJ2-1; 8 bases are a match to TRBD1. With 5 bases clipped from V and 13 bases from J, the junction kept 10 bases outside the gene matches. CDR1 is MNHEY, CDR2 SVGEGT, per germline. The CDR3 is 13 amino acids. The CDR3 sequence is CASSGGQVGKQFF. For the CDR3, the DNA is TGTGCCAGCAGTGGGGGACAGGTAGGGAAACAGTTCTTC.

There are a few counts of this clonotype. The chain recombines TRBV7-2 with TRBJ2-7; D not resolved. Germline CDR1 is SGHTA and CDR2 is FQGNSA. The CDR3 is 14 residues long. The V and J ends lost 5 bases and 0 bases respectively, with 11 bases between them. The CDR3 nucleotides read TGTGCCAGCAGCCCTGAGGCCTGCTCCTACGAGCAGTACTTC. It specifies CASSPEACSYEQYF.